These 5 T cell receptor beta chains originate from one sample sequenced in a study of shared clonotypes between healthy human individuals. Produced via immunoSEQ multiplex PCR; TCRdb's table is partial and in-frame only. Counted here are around 99,000 clones, around 68% occurring once; the ten biggest clones make up around half. The specimen sequenced was memory CD8+ T cells sorted from blood. Stated subset: CD45RO+ cells pooled with CCR7-negative TemRA cells. The receptors come from a man younger than 40 in good health.

The chain recombines TRBV29-1 with TRBJ2-7; 10 bases line up with TRBD1. The CDR3 has 16 amino acids. Germline lookup yields CDR1 SQVTM and CDR2 ANQGSEA. The junction had 9 bases not matched to a gene; V was cut back by 4 bases and J by 0 bases. The CDR3 DNA reads as TGCAGCGTTGGGGGACAGGGGCCCTTTTACTCCTACGAGCAGTACTTC. It encodes CSVGGQGPFYSYEQYF.

The rearrangement uses TRBV5-1 and TRBJ2-3; 9 bases are a match to TRBD1. This CDR3 has 15 amino acids. Per the germline V gene, CDR1 is SGHRS and CDR2 is YFSETQ. The junction had 4 bases not matched to a gene; V was cut back by 4 bases and J by 1 base. CDR3 nucleotides: TGCGCCAGCAGCCCGGGACAGGGTGGCACAGATACGCAGTATTTT. It codes for CASSPGQGGTDTQYF.

The chain links TRBV2 to TRBJ1-5; D remains unclear. The CDR3 contains 12 residues. CDR1 SNHLY and CDR2 FYNNEI come from the germline V gene. V was cut by 8 bases and J by 4 bases, with 9 bases left in between. The CDR3 sequence: CASDSGNQPQHF. CDR3 nucleotides: TGTGCCAGCGACTCGGGAAATCAGCCCCAGCATTTT.

The rearrangement links TRBV11-3 to TRBJ2-5; D might be TRBD1 (6 bases). V lost 5 bases to trimming and J lost 1 base, with 11 bases between them. The CDR3 covers 14 residues. Germline V gene sequence: CDR1 SGHNT, CDR2 YENEEA. This CDR3 is CASSKGQTQETQYF. CDR3 DNA sequence: TGTGCCAGCAGCAAAGGACAGACCCAAGAGACCCAGTACTTC.

The chain recombines TRBV9 with TRBJ2-2; D call uncertain. The V gene's germline CDR1 is SGDLS and CDR2 YYNGEE. The CDR3 length is 13 residues. The V end lost 0 bases, the J end lost 5 bases, and 5 bases lay between the germline ends. CDR3: CASSVGGTGELFF. CDR3 bases: TGTGCCAGCAGCGTAGGAGGTACCGGGGAGCTGTTTTTT.